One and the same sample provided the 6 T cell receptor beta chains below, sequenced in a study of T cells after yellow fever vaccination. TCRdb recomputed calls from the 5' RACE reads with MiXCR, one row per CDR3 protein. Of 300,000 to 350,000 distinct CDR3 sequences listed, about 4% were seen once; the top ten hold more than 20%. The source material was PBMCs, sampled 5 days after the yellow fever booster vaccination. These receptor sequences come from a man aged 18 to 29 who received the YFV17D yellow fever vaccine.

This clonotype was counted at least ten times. The CDR3 sequence is CASSQESRTQETQYF. CDR3 nucleotide sequence: TGCGCCAGCAGCCAAGAATCGCGCACTCAAGAGACCCAGTACTTC. The V gene is TRBV4-3, the J gene TRBJ2-5; no firm D call. CDR1 is LGHNA and CDR2 is YSLEER in the germline V gene. The V end was cut by 0 bases, the J end by 2 bases, with 10 bases between. This CDR3 contains 15 residues.

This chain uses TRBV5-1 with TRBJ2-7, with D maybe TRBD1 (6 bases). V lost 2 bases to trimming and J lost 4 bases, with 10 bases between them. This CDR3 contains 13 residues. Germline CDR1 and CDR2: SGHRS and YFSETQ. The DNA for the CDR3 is TGCGCCAGCAGCTTTGACGGACAGTACGAGCAGTACTTC. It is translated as CASSFDGQYEQYF.

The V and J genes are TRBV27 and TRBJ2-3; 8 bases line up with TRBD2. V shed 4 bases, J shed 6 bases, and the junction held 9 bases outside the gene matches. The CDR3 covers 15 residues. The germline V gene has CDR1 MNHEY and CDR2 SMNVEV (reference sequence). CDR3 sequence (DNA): TGTGCCAGCAGTTCCGGGGGGGCGTATTTGGATACGCAGTATTTT. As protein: CASSSGGAYLDTQYF.

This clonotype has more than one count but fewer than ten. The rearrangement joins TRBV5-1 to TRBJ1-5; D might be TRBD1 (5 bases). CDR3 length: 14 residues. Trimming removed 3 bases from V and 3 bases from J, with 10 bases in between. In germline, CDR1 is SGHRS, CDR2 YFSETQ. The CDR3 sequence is CASSWDGLNQPQHF. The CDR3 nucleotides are TGCGCCAGCAGCTGGGACGGACTCAATCAGCCCCAGCATTTT. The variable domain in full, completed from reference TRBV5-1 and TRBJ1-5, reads KAGVTQTPRYLIKTRGQQVTLSCSPISGHRSVSWYQQTPGQGLQFLFEYFSETQRNKGNFPGRFSGRQFSNSRSEMNVSTLELGDSALYLCASSWDGLNQPQHFGDGTRLSIL.

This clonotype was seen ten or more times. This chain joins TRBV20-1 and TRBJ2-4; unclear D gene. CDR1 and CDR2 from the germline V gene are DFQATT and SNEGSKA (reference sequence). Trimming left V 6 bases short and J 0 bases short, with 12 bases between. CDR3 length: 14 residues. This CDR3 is CSAGGRGAKNIQYF. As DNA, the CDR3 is TGCAGTGCGGGTGGGCGAGGAGCCAAAAACATTCAGTACTTC.

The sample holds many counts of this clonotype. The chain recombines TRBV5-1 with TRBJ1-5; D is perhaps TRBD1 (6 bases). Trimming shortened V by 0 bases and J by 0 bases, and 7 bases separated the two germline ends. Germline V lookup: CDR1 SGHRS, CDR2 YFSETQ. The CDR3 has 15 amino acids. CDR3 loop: CASSLGGLSNQPQHF. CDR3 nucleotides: TGCGCCAGCAGCTTGGGGGGGCTTAGCAATCAGCCCCAGCATTTT.